The rows below give T cell receptor beta chains drawn from one sample of a study of blood T cell repertoires in COVID-19. The assay was immunoSEQ multiplex PCR, and TCRdb's table has in-frame clones only and misses some. The sample shows approximately 150,000 clones, 81% of them seen only once. The sample was peripheral blood. The origin of the receptors is a man aged 60 to 69 with active or convalescent COVID-19. CDR3s include the opening cysteine and the closing phenylalanine or tryptophan. Each record gives: J gene, clone size, D gene, V gene, CDR3 DNA, CDR3 protein. D genes are given only for firm matches. Only part of the rows carry a size: once, few, many, or a class if the clone is expanded.

J gene: TRBJ2-7
clone size: -
D gene: -
V gene: TRBV6-1
CDR3 DNA: TGTGCCAGCAGTGAACGCGGAACTGGGGCCGGGGGGCAGTACTTC
CDR3 protein: CASSERGTGAGGQYF

J gene: TRBJ2-5
clone size: -
D gene: -
V gene: TRBV28
CDR3 DNA: TGTGCCAGCAGTTTATTGGGGGACACCCAAGAGACCCAGTACTTC
CDR3 protein: CASSLLGDTQETQYF

J gene: TRBJ1-2
clone size: -
D gene: -
V gene: TRBV7-2
CDR3 DNA: TGTGCCAGCAGCTCGGGACACGAGAACTATGGCTACACCTTC
CDR3 protein: CASSSGHENYGYTF

J gene: TRBJ2-5
clone size: -
D gene: -
V gene: TRBV6-5
CDR3 DNA: TGTGCCAGCAGCCCCCCGGGTCGAGAGACCCAGTACTTC
CDR3 protein: CASSPPGRETQYF

J gene: TRBJ2-1
clone size: -
D gene: TRBD2
V gene: TRBV3-1/TRBV3-2
CDR3 DNA: TGTGCCAGCAGCCCGGGACTAGCGGGAGTAGGGTACAATGAGCAGTTCTTC
CDR3 protein: CASSPGLAGVGYNEQFF

J gene: TRBJ2-1
clone size: -
D gene: -
V gene: TRBV27
CDR3 DNA: TGTGCCAGCCACCCCCAGGGCTCCTACAATGAGCAGTTCTTC
CDR3 protein: CASHPQGSYNEQFF

J gene: TRBJ1-2
clone size: -
D gene: -
V gene: TRBV5-4
CDR3 DNA: TGTGCCAGCAGCTTGGAAGGCAGGGCTGGGGGGGGCTACACCTTC
CDR3 protein: CASSLEGRAGGGYTF

J gene: TRBJ2-1
clone size: -
D gene: TRBD2
V gene: TRBV6-1
CDR3 DNA: TGTGCCAGCAGTGAACTAGCGGGAGTGGGTGAGCAGTTCTTC
CDR3 protein: CASSELAGVGEQFF

J gene: TRBJ1-2
clone size: -
D gene: -
V gene: TRBV19
CDR3 DNA: TGTGCCAGTAGGGACGGGGGTGGTAACTATGGCTACACCTTC
CDR3 protein: CASRDGGGNYGYTF

J gene: TRBJ2-1
clone size: -
D gene: TRBD2
V gene: TRBV29-1
CDR3 DNA: TGCAGCTGCTCTCGGACTAGCGGGACAGACAATGAGCAGTTCTTC
CDR3 protein: CSCSRTSGTDNEQFF

J gene: TRBJ1-1
clone size: -
D gene: -
V gene: TRBV7-8
CDR3 DNA: TGTGCCAGCAGCTTAGGACAGTGGGCTTTCTTT
CDR3 protein: CASSLGQWAFF

J gene: TRBJ1-4
clone size: few
D gene: -
V gene: TRBV6-5
CDR3 DNA: TGTGCCAGCAGTTACCCACAGGGTAAACTGTTTTTT
CDR3 protein: CASSYPQGKLFF

J gene: TRBJ2-7
clone size: -
D gene: -
V gene: TRBV5-4
CDR3 DNA: TGTGCCAGCAGCTCGCAGGGGTTGGGCGAGCAGTACTTC
CDR3 protein: CASSSQGLGEQYF

J gene: TRBJ2-7
clone size: -
D gene: TRBD1
V gene: TRBV11-2
CDR3 DNA: TGTGCCAGCAGCTTAGGTGACAGGGCTTACGAGCAGTACTTC
CDR3 protein: CASSLGDRAYEQYF

J gene: TRBJ1-1
clone size: few
D gene: TRBD1
V gene: TRBV5-1
CDR3 DNA: TGCGCCAGCACCCTGCAGGGGGACACTGAAGCTTTCTTT
CDR3 protein: CASTLQGDTEAFF

J gene: TRBJ2-5
clone size: -
D gene: TRBD1
V gene: TRBV7-9
CDR3 DNA: TGTGCCAGCAGCTTGGACAGGGCACAAGAGACCCAGTACTTC
CDR3 protein: CASSLDRAQETQYF

J gene: TRBJ2-3
clone size: -
D gene: -
V gene: TRBV5-1
CDR3 DNA: TGCGCCAGCAGCTTGCGAGCGGTCACAGATACGCAGTATTTT
CDR3 protein: CASSLRAVTDTQYF

J gene: TRBJ2-1
clone size: -
D gene: -
V gene: TRBV19
CDR3 DNA: TGTGCCAGTAGTATAGGTACCAGCTCCTACAATGAGCAGTTCTTC
CDR3 protein: CASSIGTSSYNEQFF

J gene: TRBJ2-7
clone size: -
D gene: TRBD2
V gene: TRBV10-3
CDR3 DNA: TGTGCCATCAGCTTCTCCAGAACTAGCGGGCTCTACGAGCAGTACTTC
CDR3 protein: CAISFSRTSGLYEQYF

J gene: TRBJ2-1
clone size: -
D gene: TRBD1
V gene: TRBV19
CDR3 DNA: TGTGCCAGTAGTATAGAAGGGACAGGCTATGAGCAGTTCTTC
CDR3 protein: CASSIEGTGYEQFF

J gene: TRBJ2-7
clone size: -
D gene: TRBD2
V gene: TRBV24-1
CDR3 DNA: TGTGCCACCAGTGCCGGGAGGGAGGACAGATGGGACGAGCAGTACTTC
CDR3 protein: CATSAGREDRWDEQYF

J gene: TRBJ2-7
clone size: -
D gene: -
V gene: TRBV23-1
CDR3 DNA: TGCGCCAGCAGTCAATTATCAGGGGGGAAACACGAGCAGTACTTC
CDR3 protein: CASSQLSGGKHEQYF

J gene: TRBJ1-6
clone size: few
D gene: TRBD1
V gene: TRBV19
CDR3 DNA: TGTGCCAGTAGGAGACAGGGCGAGTCACCCCTCCACTTT
CDR3 protein: CASRRQGESPLHF

J gene: TRBJ2-5
clone size: -
D gene: TRBD1
V gene: TRBV24-1
CDR3 DNA: TGTGCCACCAGTGATGACAGGGGGATGAAGACCCAGTACTTC
CDR3 protein: CATSDDRGMKTQYF

J gene: TRBJ1-3
clone size: -
D gene: TRBD1
V gene: TRBV3-1/TRBV3-2
CDR3 DNA: TGTGCCAGCAGTCGACAGGGCGGCTCTGGAAACACCATATATTTT
CDR3 protein: CASSRQGGSGNTIYF

J gene: TRBJ2-5
clone size: -
D gene: TRBD2
V gene: TRBV29-1
CDR3 DNA: TGCAGCGTTGAAACTAGCGGGAGGGCCTGGGAGACCCAGTACTTC
CDR3 protein: CSVETSGRAWETQYF

J gene: TRBJ1-3
clone size: -
D gene: TRBD1
V gene: TRBV2
CDR3 DNA: TGTGCCAGCACTCGGGACAGGGTTTCCTCTGGAAACACCATATATTTT
CDR3 protein: CASTRDRVSSGNTIYF

J gene: TRBJ1-2
clone size: once
D gene: -
V gene: TRBV29-1
CDR3 DNA: TGCAGCGTTGAAGGCGGGGCGACTCCCCTTGGCTACACCTTC
CDR3 protein: CSVEGGATPLGYTF

J gene: TRBJ2-7
clone size: -
D gene: -
V gene: TRBV4-2
CDR3 DNA: TGTGCCAGCAGCCAAGGCCGGTCAGGGCCGACCTACGAGCAGTACTTC
CDR3 protein: CASSQGRSGPTYEQYF

J gene: TRBJ2-7
clone size: -
D gene: TRBD1
V gene: TRBV11-2
CDR3 DNA: TGTGCCAGCAGCGCCCGGGACAGGGTAGAAGACGAGCAGTACTTC
CDR3 protein: CASSARDRVEDEQYF

J gene: TRBJ1-6
clone size: -
D gene: -
V gene: TRBV28
CDR3 DNA: TGTGCCAGCGGAACTGGGGGGTATAATTCACCCCTCCACTTT
CDR3 protein: CASGTGGYNSPLHF

J gene: TRBJ2-4
clone size: -
D gene: -
V gene: TRBV7-2
CDR3 DNA: TGTGCCAGCAGCTTAGTGGGGGAGGACATTCAGTACTTC
CDR3 protein: CASSLVGEDIQYF

J gene: TRBJ2-1
clone size: -
D gene: TRBD1
V gene: TRBV28
CDR3 DNA: TGTGCCAGCAGTCGGTCCGGGACAGGGGTCAATGAGCAGTTCTTC
CDR3 protein: CASSRSGTGVNEQFF

J gene: TRBJ1-1
clone size: -
D gene: TRBD1
V gene: TRBV5-1
CDR3 DNA: TGCGCCAGCAGCTTGGCCGGGGGACAGGGGGCGAACACTGAAGCTTTCTTT
CDR3 protein: CASSLAGGQGANTEAFF

J gene: TRBJ1-1
clone size: -
D gene: -
V gene: TRBV19
CDR3 DNA: TGTGCCAGTAGTATACCACAAGGAGCGAACACTGAAGCTTTCTTT
CDR3 protein: CASSIPQGANTEAFF

J gene: TRBJ1-6
clone size: -
D gene: TRBD1
V gene: TRBV5-4
CDR3 DNA: TGTGCCAGCAGCTTGAGGGGACAGGGGTTGGGTTCACCCCTCCACTTT
CDR3 protein: CASSLRGQGLGSPLHF

J gene: TRBJ1-1
clone size: -
D gene: -
V gene: TRBV28
CDR3 DNA: TGTGCCATTCTGGACAGTCTGAACACTGAAGCTTTCTTT
CDR3 protein: CAILDSLNTEAFF

J gene: TRBJ2-7
clone size: -
D gene: -
V gene: TRBV7-9
CDR3 DNA: TGTGCCAGCAGCGCGGAGAGCGTTTCCTACGAGCAGTACTTC
CDR3 protein: CASSAESVSYEQYF

J gene: TRBJ2-3
clone size: once
D gene: TRBD1
V gene: TRBV11-3
CDR3 DNA: TGTGCCAGCACCCCAGCCTCCTTGAACAGGGGGCGGGCAGATACGCAGTATTTT
CDR3 protein: CASTPASLNRGRADTQYF

J gene: TRBJ1-2
clone size: -
D gene: TRBD1
V gene: TRBV4-2
CDR3 DNA: TGTGCCAGCAGCCAGCCCCAGGGGGCTAACTATGGCTACACCTTC
CDR3 protein: CASSQPQGANYGYTF

J gene: TRBJ1-2
clone size: -
D gene: -
V gene: TRBV7-9
CDR3 DNA: TGTGCCAGCAGCTTAGGCTCTACTGGTATGAAGGGCTACACCTTC
CDR3 protein: CASSLGSTGMKGYTF

J gene: TRBJ2-7
clone size: -
D gene: -
V gene: TRBV27
CDR3 DNA: TGTGCCAGCAGTCCGTTCCAGGGATCCCGGAACGAGCAGTACTTC
CDR3 protein: CASSPFQGSRNEQYF

J gene: TRBJ1-6
clone size: -
D gene: -
V gene: TRBV5-4
CDR3 DNA: TGTGCCAGCAGCTTTGGAGGGCCCTATAATTCACCCCTCCACTTT
CDR3 protein: CASSFGGPYNSPLHF

J gene: TRBJ2-3
clone size: -
D gene: -
V gene: TRBV28
CDR3 DNA: TGTGCCAGCAGTAGGGACAAATTGAGCACAGATACGCAGTATTTT
CDR3 protein: CASSRDKLSTDTQYF

J gene: TRBJ2-1
clone size: -
D gene: TRBD2
V gene: TRBV5-1
CDR3 DNA: TGCGCCAGCAGCCTACAGGGTTCGTTTAGCGGGGGGACGGGCTCCTACAATGAGCAGTTCTTC
CDR3 protein: CASSLQGSFSGGTGSYNEQFF

J gene: TRBJ2-2
clone size: -
D gene: TRBD2
V gene: TRBV7-2
CDR3 DNA: TGTGCCAGCAGCCCCCGGGGGGGGCCGGGGAACACCGGGGAGCTGTTTTTT
CDR3 protein: CASSPRGGPGNTGELFF

J gene: TRBJ2-6
clone size: once
D gene: TRBD2
V gene: TRBV5-1
CDR3 DNA: TGCGCCAGCAGCAGGGCGGGGGTTTCTGGGGCCAACGTCCTGACTTTC
CDR3 protein: CASSRAGVSGANVLTF

J gene: TRBJ1-2
clone size: -
D gene: -
V gene: TRBV3-1/TRBV3-2
CDR3 DNA: TGTGCCAGCAGCCAAAGCGGTGGGGGCTACACCTTC
CDR3 protein: CASSQSGGGYTF

J gene: TRBJ1-6
clone size: -
D gene: -
V gene: TRBV9
CDR3 DNA: TGTGCCAGCAGCCCCGGCTCCTATAATTCACCCCTCCACTTT
CDR3 protein: CASSPGSYNSPLHF

J gene: TRBJ1-2
clone size: -
D gene: TRBD1
V gene: TRBV7-2
CDR3 DNA: TGTGCCAGCAGCTTCCGACAGGGGGCGCTTGTCTATGGCTACACCTTC
CDR3 protein: CASSFRQGALVYGYTF

J gene: TRBJ1-2
clone size: -
D gene: -
V gene: TRBV5-6
CDR3 DNA: TGTGCCAGCAGCCAGGGCTGGGAGGATCGCTACACCTTC
CDR3 protein: CASSQGWEDRYTF

J gene: TRBJ2-5
clone size: -
D gene: TRBD2
V gene: TRBV10-3
CDR3 DNA: TGTGCCATCAGTGAGAGGCTAGCGGGGGAGAGGAAAAAAGAGACCCAGTACTTC
CDR3 protein: CAISERLAGERKKETQYF

J gene: TRBJ1-6
clone size: -
D gene: -
V gene: TRBV19
CDR3 DNA: TGTGCCAGTAGCTGGGGCGACTATAATTCACCCCTCCACTTT
CDR3 protein: CASSWGDYNSPLHF